These 2 T cell receptor beta chains originate from one sample sequenced in a study of cytomegalovirus exposure and HLA in healthy donors (TCRdb year 2017). To prepare the library, the immunoSEQ multiplex PCR assay was applied. The clones in this table, taken by TCRdb from immuneACCESS, are in-frame only. Not every clone is retained; where verified, under half of the shortfall comes from an unresolved V gene, and the cause of the rest is unknown. The sample table lists approximately 190,000 clones, roughly 80% of them with a count of one. The biggest ten clones account for 6% to 9% of the sample. The material sequenced was PBMCs. Receptors originate from a man younger than 30 in good health and CMV-seropositive.

The genes are TRBV4-3 and TRBJ2-1; TRBD2 matches at 11 bases. After removal of 3 bases from V and 4 bases from J, the junction contained 5 bases not matched to a gene. CDR3 length equals 16 residues. Germline lookup yields CDR1 LGHNA and CDR2 YSLEER. CDR3 region: CASSHPGTSGYNEQFF. As DNA, the CDR3 is TGCGCCAGCAGCCACCCCGGGACTAGCGGATACAATGAGCAGTTCTTC.

V usage is TRBV5-5 and J usage is TRBJ2-7; TRBD2 matches 12 bases. This CDR3 region has 17 residues. CDR1 is SGHKS, CDR2 YYEKEE, per germline (reference sequence). The V and J ends lost 4 bases and 9 bases, in that order; junction bases with no gene match: 17. CDR3 protein: CASSQWPSGRASPGQYF. As DNA, the CDR3 is TGTGCCAGCAGCCAGTGGCCTAGCGGGAGGGCCTCACCCGGGCAGTACTTC.